This T cell receptor beta chain was profiled in a study of blood T cells in healthy people across ages. V was shortened by 7 bases and J by 4 bases, with 21 bases between the two germline ends. Germline CDR1 is SEHNR and CDR2 is FQNEAQ (reference sequence). The CDR3 contains 16 residues. The second PCR ran about 6 to 12 cycles with a sample-barcoded 5' primer and J-beta primers. Through a template-switch adaptor with 12 random nucleotides, each cDNA molecule received a tag. TCRdb re-called the 5' RACE reads with MiXCR, one entry per CDR3 protein. This table has hundreds of thousands of distinct CDR3 sequences, around 25% appearing once. This clonotype was recorded a few times. The data also belong to a second study, concerning T cells of mothers and their children.

Sample: blood. The rearrangement joins TRBV7-9 to TRBJ2-3; D is perhaps TRBD1 (5 bases). The source is a boy younger than 18 in good health. CDR3 in DNA: TGTGCCAGCATCCCCTCCCCGGCAGGGATCCCAGATACGCAGTATTTT. Amino acid sequence: CASIPSPAGIPDTQYF.